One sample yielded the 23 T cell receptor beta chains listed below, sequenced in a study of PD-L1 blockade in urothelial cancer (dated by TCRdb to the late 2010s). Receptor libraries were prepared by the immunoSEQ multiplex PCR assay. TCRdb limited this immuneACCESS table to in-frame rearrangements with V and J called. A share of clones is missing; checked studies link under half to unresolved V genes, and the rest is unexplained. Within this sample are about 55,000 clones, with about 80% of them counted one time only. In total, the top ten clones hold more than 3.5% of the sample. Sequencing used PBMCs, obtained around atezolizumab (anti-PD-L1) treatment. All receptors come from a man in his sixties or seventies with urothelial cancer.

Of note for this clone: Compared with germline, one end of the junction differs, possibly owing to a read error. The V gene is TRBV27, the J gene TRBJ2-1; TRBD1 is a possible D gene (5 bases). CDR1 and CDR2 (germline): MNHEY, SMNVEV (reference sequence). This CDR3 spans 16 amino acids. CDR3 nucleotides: TGTGCCAGCGGTTTAGGCAGGGCGACCTATTACAATGAGCAGTTCTTC. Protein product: CASGLGRATYYNEQFF.

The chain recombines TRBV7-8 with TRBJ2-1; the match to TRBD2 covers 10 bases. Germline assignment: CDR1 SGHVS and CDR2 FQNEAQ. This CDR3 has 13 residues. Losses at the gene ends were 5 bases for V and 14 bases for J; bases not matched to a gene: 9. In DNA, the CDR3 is TGTGCCAGCAGCCGAACCACAGCGGGAGGGAAGTTCTTC. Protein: CASSRTTAGGKFF. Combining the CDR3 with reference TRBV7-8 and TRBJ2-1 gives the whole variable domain GAGVSQSPRYKVAKRGQDVALRCDPISGHVSLFWYQQALGQGPEFLTYFQNEAQLDKSGLPSDRFFAERPEGSVSTLKIQRTQQEDSAVYLCASSRTTAGGKFFGPGTRLTVL.

The CDR3 region has the DNA TGTGCCAGCAGTTACAATACAGGAATCTATGGCTACACCTTC. Amino acid sequence: CASSYNTGIYGYTF. J is TRBJ1-2 and V is TRBV6-6; possibly TRBD1 for D (5 bases). The CDR3 is made up of 14 amino acids. CDR1 and CDR2 from the germline V gene are MNHNY and SVGAGI (reference sequence). V was cut by 2 bases and J by 4 bases, with 11 bases left in between.

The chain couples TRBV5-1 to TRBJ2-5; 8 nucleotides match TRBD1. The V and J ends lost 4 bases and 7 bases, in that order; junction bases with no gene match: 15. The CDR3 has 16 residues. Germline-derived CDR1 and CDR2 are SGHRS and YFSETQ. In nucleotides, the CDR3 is TGCGCCAGCAGCGGTAAAAGGCAGGGGGCTTATGGGACCCAGTACTTC. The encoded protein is CASSGKRQGAYGTQYF.

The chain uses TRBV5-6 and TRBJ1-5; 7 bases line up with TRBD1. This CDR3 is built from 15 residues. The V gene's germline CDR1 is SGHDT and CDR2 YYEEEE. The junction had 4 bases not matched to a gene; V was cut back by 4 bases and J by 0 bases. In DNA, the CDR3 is TGTGCCAGCAGCCTGGGACAGCATAGCAATCAGCCCCAGCATTTT. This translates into CASSLGQHSNQPQHF. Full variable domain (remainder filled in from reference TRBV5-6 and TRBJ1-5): DAGVTQSPTHLIKTRGQQVTLRCSPKSGHDTVSWYQQALGQGPQFIFQYYEEEERQRGNFPDRFSGHQFPNYSSELNVNALLLGDSALYLCASSLGQHSNQPQHFGDGTRLSIL.

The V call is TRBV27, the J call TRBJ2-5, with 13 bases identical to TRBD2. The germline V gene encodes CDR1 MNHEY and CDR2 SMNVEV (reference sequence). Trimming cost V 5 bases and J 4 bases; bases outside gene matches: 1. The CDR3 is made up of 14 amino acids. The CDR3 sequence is CASSGLAGAETQYF. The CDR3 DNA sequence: TGTGCCAGCAGTGGACTAGCGGGAGCAGAGACCCAGTACTTC.

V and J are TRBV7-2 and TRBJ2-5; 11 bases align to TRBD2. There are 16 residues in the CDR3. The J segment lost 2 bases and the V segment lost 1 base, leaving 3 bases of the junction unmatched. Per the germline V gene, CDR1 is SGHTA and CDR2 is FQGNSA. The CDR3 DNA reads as TGTGCCAGCAGCTTAGAGGCTAGCGGGGGGCAAGAGACCCAGTACTTC. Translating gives CASSLEASGGQETQYF.

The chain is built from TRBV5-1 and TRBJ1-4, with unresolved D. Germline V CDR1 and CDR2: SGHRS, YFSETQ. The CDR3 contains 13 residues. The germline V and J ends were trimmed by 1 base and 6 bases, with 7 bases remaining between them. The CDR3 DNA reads TGCGCCAGCAGCTTGTCACCGGATGAAAAACTGTTTTTT. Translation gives CASSLSPDEKLFF.

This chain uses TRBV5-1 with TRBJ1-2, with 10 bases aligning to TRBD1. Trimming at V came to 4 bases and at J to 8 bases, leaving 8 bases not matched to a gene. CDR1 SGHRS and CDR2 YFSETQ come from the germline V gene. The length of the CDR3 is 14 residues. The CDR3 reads CASSVRDRGFGYTF. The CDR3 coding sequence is TGCGCCAGCAGCGTACGGGACAGGGGATTCGGCTACACCTTC. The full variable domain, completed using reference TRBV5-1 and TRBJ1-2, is KAGVTQTPRYLIKTRGQQVTLSCSPISGHRSVSWYQQTPGQGLQFLFEYFSETQRNKGNFPGRFSGRQFSNSRSEMNVSTLELGDSALYLCASSVRDRGFGYTFGSGTRLTVV.

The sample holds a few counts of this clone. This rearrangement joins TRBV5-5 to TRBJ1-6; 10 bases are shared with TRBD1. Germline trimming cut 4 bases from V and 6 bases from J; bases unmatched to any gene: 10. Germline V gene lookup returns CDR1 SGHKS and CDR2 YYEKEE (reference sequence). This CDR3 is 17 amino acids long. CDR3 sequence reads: CASSALTGGAFNSPLHF. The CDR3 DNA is TGTGCCAGCAGCGCGTTGACAGGGGGCGCCTTTAATTCACCCCTCCACTTT. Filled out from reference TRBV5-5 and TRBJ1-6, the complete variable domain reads DAGVTQSPTHLIKTRGQQVTLRCSPISGHKSVSWYQQVLGQGPQFIFQYYEKEERGRGNFPDRFSARQFPNYSSELNVNALLLGDSALYLCASSALTGGAFNSPLHFGNGTRLTVT.

The DNA of the CDR3 is TGTGCCAGCTCACCATTTCGGGGGTCTGGAAACACCATATATTTT. Translated: CASSPFRGSGNTIYF. The chain employs TRBV18 and TRBJ1-3; the D gene is possibly TRBD1 (5 bases). Germline-derived CDR1 and CDR2 are KGHSH and LQKENI. The CDR3 extends over 15 amino acids. The ends were cut back, 2 bases at V and 1 base at J, with 9 bases in the middle.

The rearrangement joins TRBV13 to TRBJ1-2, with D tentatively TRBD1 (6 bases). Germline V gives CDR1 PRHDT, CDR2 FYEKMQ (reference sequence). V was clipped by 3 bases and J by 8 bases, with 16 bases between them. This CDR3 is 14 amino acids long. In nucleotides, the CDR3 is TGTGCCAGCAGCTTTAGGGGACAAGGGTGGGGCTACACCTTC. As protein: CASSFRGQGWGYTF.

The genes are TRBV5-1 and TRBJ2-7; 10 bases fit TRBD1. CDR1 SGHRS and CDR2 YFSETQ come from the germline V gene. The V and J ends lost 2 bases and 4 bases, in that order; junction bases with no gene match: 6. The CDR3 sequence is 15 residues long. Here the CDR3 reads CASSFRQGAQYEQYF. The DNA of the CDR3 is TGCGCCAGCAGCTTTCGACAGGGGGCCCAATACGAGCAGTACTTC.

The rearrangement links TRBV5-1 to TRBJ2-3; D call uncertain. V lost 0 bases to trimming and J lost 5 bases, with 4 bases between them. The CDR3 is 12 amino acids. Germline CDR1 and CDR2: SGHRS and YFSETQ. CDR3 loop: CASSLGQDTQYF. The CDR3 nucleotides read TGCGCCAGCAGCTTGGGGCAAGATACGCAGTATTTT.

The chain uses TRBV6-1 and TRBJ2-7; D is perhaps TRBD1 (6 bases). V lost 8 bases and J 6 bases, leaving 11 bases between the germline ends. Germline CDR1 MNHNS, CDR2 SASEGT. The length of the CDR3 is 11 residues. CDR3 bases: TGTGCCAGCCCAGGGGAATTCGAGCAGTACTTC. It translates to CASPGEFEQYF.

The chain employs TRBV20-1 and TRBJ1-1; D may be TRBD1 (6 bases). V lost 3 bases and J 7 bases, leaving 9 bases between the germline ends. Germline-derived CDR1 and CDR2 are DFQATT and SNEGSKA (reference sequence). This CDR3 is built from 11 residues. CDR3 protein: CSASTGFEAFF. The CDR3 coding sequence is TGCAGTGCTAGCACAGGGTTTGAAGCTTTCTTT.

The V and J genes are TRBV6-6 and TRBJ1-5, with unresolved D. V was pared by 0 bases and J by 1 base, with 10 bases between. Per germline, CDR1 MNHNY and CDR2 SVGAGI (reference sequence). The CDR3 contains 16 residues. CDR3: CASSYSFRRSNQPQHF. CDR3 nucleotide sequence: TGTGCCAGCAGTTACTCGTTCCGCCGGAGCAATCAGCCCCAGCATTTT.

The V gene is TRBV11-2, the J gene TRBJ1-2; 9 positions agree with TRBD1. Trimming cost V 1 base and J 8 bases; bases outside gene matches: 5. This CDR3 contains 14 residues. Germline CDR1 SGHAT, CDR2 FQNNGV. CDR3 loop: CASSLVQGAGGYTF. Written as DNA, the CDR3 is TGTGCCAGCAGCTTAGTACAGGGGGCAGGGGGCTACACCTTC.

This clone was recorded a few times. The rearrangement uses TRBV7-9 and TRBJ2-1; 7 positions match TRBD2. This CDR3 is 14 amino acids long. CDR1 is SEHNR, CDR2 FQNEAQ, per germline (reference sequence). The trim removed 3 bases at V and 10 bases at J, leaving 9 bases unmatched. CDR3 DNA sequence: TGTGCCAGCAGCTTTGCGGGAGAGTTTTGGGAGCAGTTCTTC. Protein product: CASSFAGEFWEQFF. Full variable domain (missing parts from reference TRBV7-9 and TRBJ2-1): DTGVSQNPRHKITKRGQNVTFRCDPISEHNRLYWYRQTLGQGPEFLTYFQNEAQLEKSRLLSDRFSAERPKGSFSTLEIQRTEQGDSAMYLCASSFAGEFWEQFFGPGTRLTVL.

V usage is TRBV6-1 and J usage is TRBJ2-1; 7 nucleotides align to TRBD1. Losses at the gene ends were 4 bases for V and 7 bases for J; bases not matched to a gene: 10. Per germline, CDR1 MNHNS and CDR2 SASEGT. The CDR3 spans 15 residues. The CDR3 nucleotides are TGTGCCAGCAGTGCCCGACAGGGAGATCAGAATGAGCAGTTCTTC. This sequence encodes CASSARQGDQNEQFF.

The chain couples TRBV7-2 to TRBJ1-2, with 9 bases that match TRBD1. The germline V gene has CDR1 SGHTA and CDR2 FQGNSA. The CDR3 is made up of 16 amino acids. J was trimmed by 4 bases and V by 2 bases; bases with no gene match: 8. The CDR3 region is CASSLSGQGFPYGYTF. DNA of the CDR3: TGTGCCAGCAGCTTATCGGGACAGGGCTTCCCCTATGGCTACACCTTC.

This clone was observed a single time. The CDR3 bases are TGTGCCAGCAGCCACCGCCGACGCCCGGGTCCTCGGGGCAATGAGCAGTTCTTC. This sequence encodes CASSHRRRPGPRGNEQFF. This chain connects TRBV5-8 to TRBJ2-1; tentatively, D is TRBD2 (5 bases). There are 18 residues in the CDR3. Trimming removed 4 bases at V and 6 bases at J, with 26 bases between. Germline V CDR1 and CDR2: SGHTS, YDEGEE. Drawing the rest from reference TRBV5-8 and TRBJ2-1, the complete variable domain is EAGVTQSPTHLIKTRGQQATLRCSPISGHTSVYWYQQALGLGLQFLLWYDEGEERNRGNFPPRFSGRQFPNYSSELNVNALELEDSALYLCASSHRRRPGPRGNEQFFGPGTRLTVL.

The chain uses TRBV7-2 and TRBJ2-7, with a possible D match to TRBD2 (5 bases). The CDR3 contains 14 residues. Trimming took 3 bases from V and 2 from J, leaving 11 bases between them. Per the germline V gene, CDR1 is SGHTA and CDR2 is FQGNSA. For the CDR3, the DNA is TGTGCCAGCAGCTTGGGCAAGGGAGCCTACGAGCAGTACTTC. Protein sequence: CASSLGKGAYEQYF.